The rows below give T cell receptor beta chains drawn from one sample of a study of T cell responses to AZD1222 COVID-19 vaccine. Profiled with immunoSEQ multiplex PCR; TCRdb holds only in-frame clones, not every one. The sample lists some 150,000 clones; around 90% were seen once. The source material was peripheral blood, sampled 28 days after the second AZD1222 dose. These receptors were taken from an adult who received the AZD1222 COVID-19 vaccine. The conserved cysteine and the conserved F or W are not part of the CDR3 here. Fields, in order: V gene, J gene, CDR3 protein.

>TRBV7-9|TRBJ1-6
ASSRRTNQNSPLH
>TRBV5-3|TRBJ2-5
AEEPSGRAGKETQY
>TRBV2|TRBJ1-2
ASSDSGLINSSYGYT
>TRBV6-1|TRBJ1-5
ASSEKVIQPQH
>TRBV18|TRBJ1-2
ASSPREDSSNYGYT
>TRBV29-1|TRBJ2-5
SGEGGLQETQY
>TRBV28|TRBJ2-7
ASREPGLAYEQY
>TRBV27|TRBJ2-1
ASSLSGLAGGQF
>TRBV28|TRBJ1-4
ASSSWGGATNEKLF
>TRBV5-8|TRBJ2-1
ASSLAPSGRVDEQF
>TRBV19|TRBJ1-2
ASTGGGTGVNYGYT
>TRBV27|TRBJ1-6
ASSLSQQGGSPLH
>TRBV4-3|TRBJ2-7
ASSQDTSGSYEQY
>TRBV27|TRBJ2-7
ASSQGQGLEQY
>TRBV3-1/TRBV3-2|TRBJ1-3
ASSPGTGGNTIY
>TRBV7-2|TRBJ2-1
ASSPIGRIYNEQF
>TRBV30|TRBJ2-5
AWSPIGGRGETQY
>TRBV11-3|TRBJ2-1
ASSSGLAGGNEQF
>TRBV7-8|TRBJ2-5
ASSLGGSYSETQY
>TRBV30|TRBJ2-7
AWSRTGLQAYEQY
>TRBV2|TRBJ1-2
ASSEVGSYGYT
>TRBV28|TRBJ2-2
ASSLGTGNTGELF
>TRBV23-1|TRBJ1-5
ASGTVFLGVAQPQH
>TRBV11-3|TRBJ1-1
ASSLGRNTEAF
>TRBV7-2|TRBJ2-7
ASSPRGPTYEQY
>TRBV27|TRBJ2-2
ASSLFFQGTGELF
>TRBV6-1|TRBJ2-7
ASSDAGTPGYEQY
>TRBV9|TRBJ2-1
ASSVVGSVDEQF
>TRBV2|TRBJ1-4
ASSTLGVSNNEKLF
>TRBV5-4|TRBJ2-7
ASSLGGDSYEQY
>TRBV15|TRBJ1-1
ATSRGGLNTEAF
>TRBV18|TRBJ2-3
ASSPRTRTDTQY
>TRBV5-6|TRBJ1-1
ASSLRQGAPRAF
>TRBV11-3|TRBJ1-1
ASSFSRGRTEAF
>TRBV15|TRBJ1-4
ATSRKGRGPKGEKLF
>TRBV18|TRBJ1-1
ASSPTENTEAF
>TRBV27|TRBJ1-2
ASSLGRGRYT
>TRBV7-9|TRBJ2-3
ASSFPSGRYTSTDTQY
>TRBV5-6|TRBJ1-1
ASTTGQGAF
>TRBV3-1/TRBV3-2|TRBJ1-1
ASSQDSGGGTEAF
>TRBV24-1|TRBJ2-5
ATSEQETQY